The clone carrying this T cell receptor beta chain was observed many times. The antigen remains undetermined. V lost 1 base, J lost 8 bases, and 5 bases lay in between. Germline V gene data show CDR1 as GTSNPN and CDR2 as SVGIG (reference sequence). The CDR3 consists of 10 residues. The sample comes from a study of breast tumors, draining lymph nodes, adjacent tissues. TCRdb re-derived calls from the multiplex PCR reads in MiXCR, one entry per CDR3 protein. Among approximately 200,000 distinct CDR3 sequences, around 29% were seen once, and the ten largest hold roughly 4.3%. Breast cancer patients provided tissue from their axillary draining lymph nodes. Study outcomes and limitations: Most tumor T cells seemingly derive from lymph node, then expand in tumor. Tumor TCR diversity was below lymph nodes but above nontumor tissue.

The TCR sequence derives from a female donor with breast cancer. Some clones in this sample may be carry-over from other donors' samples. The chain carries TRBV30 and TRBJ1-2; D ambiguous. Sequencing was performed on axillary lymph node tissue. CDR3 region: CAWSGGGYTF. In DNA, the CDR3 is TGTGCCTGGAGTGGGGGAGGCTACACCTTC.